These T cell receptor beta chains were read from a single sample in a study of metastatic and nonmetastatic thyroid tumors. TCRdb re-clonotyped the PCR reads through MiXCR. The table includes more than 15,000 clones, around a sixth detected once. Specimen: blood. The receptors were sampled from a male donor with papillary thyroid cancer or a benign thyroid nodule (not recorded which). Some clones in this sample may be carry-over from other donors' samples. CDR3s include the opening cysteine and the closing phenylalanine or tryptophan. Each record gives: J gene, D gene, clone size, V gene, CDR3 DNA, CDR3 protein. The D gene is left open where the match is weak. Size is stated as how often the clone was seen (once, few, many) or a class if it is expanded.

J gene: TRBJ2-3; D gene: TRBD1; clone size: many; V gene: TRBV7-6; CDR3 DNA: TGTGCCAGCAGCAGAGGACAGGGACTTAGCACAGATACGCAGTATTTT; CDR3 protein: CASSRGQGLSTDTQYF
J gene: TRBJ1-1; D gene: TRBD1; clone size: many; V gene: TRBV27; CDR3 DNA: TGTGCCAGCAGTTTACAGGGGGACACTGAAGCTTTCTTT; CDR3 protein: CASSLQGDTEAFF
J gene: TRBJ2-5; D gene: TRBD2; clone size: many; V gene: TRBV5-1; CDR3 DNA: TGCGCCAGCAGCTTGGATGGCGGGAGGGCCGTGGAGACCCAGTACTTC; CDR3 protein: CASSLDGGRAVETQYF
J gene: TRBJ2-7; D gene: TRBD2; clone size: medium-sized; V gene: TRBV20-1; CDR3 DNA: TGCAGTGCTAGTGGGGCTAGCGGGAGGGCCGATGCCTACGAGCAGTACTTC; CDR3 protein: CSASGASGRADAYEQYF
J gene: TRBJ1-1; D gene: NA; clone size: many; V gene: TRBV14; CDR3 DNA: TGTGCCAGCAGCCAATACCTGGGGGACACTGAAGCTTTCTTT; CDR3 protein: CASSQYLGDTEAFF
J gene: TRBJ2-3; D gene: NA; clone size: many; V gene: TRBV11-2; CDR3 DNA: TGTGCCAGCAGCTTAGATTTAATCAGGACAGATACGCAGTATTTT; CDR3 protein: CASSLDLIRTDTQYF
J gene: TRBJ1-6; D gene: NA; clone size: many; V gene: TRBV5-1; CDR3 DNA: TGCGCCAGCACCCTAGACAGTAATTCACCCCTCCACTTT; CDR3 protein: CASTLDSNSPLHF
J gene: TRBJ2-5; D gene: NA; clone size: many; V gene: TRBV11-1; CDR3 DNA: TGTGCCAGCAGCTTAGCGGGGGCTGGAGAGACCCAGTACTTC; CDR3 protein: CASSLAGAGETQYF
J gene: TRBJ2-6; D gene: NA; clone size: many; V gene: TRBV28; CDR3 DNA: TGTGCCAGCAGCCCCATTAGGTCTGGGGCCAACGTCCTGACTTTC; CDR3 protein: CASSPIRSGANVLTF
J gene: TRBJ2-1; D gene: TRBD2; clone size: many; V gene: TRBV12-3/TRBV12-4; CDR3 DNA: TGTGCCAGCAGTTGGATGAGCGGGAGGGCTGTCAATGAGCAGTTCTTC; CDR3 protein: CASSWMSGRAVNEQFF
J gene: TRBJ1-5; D gene: TRBD1; clone size: many; V gene: TRBV24-1; CDR3 DNA: TGTGCCACCAGTGAGGGGGACAGTAGCAATCAGCCCCAGCATTTT; CDR3 protein: CATSEGDSSNQPQHF
J gene: TRBJ2-5; D gene: TRBD1; clone size: many; V gene: TRBV2; CDR3 DNA: TGTGCCAGCACCATGGACAGGTCGACGGGGACCCAGTACTTC; CDR3 protein: CASTMDRSTGTQYF
J gene: TRBJ2-7; D gene: NA; clone size: many; V gene: TRBV10-2; CDR3 DNA: TGCGCCAGCAGTAGGACGGTTAACTACGAGCAGTACTTC; CDR3 protein: CASSRTVNYEQYF
J gene: TRBJ2-1; D gene: TRBD2; clone size: many; V gene: TRBV6-5; CDR3 DNA: TGTGCCAGCAGTTACTCGACTAGCGGACACAATGAGCAGTTCTTC; CDR3 protein: CASSYSTSGHNEQFF
J gene: TRBJ2-5; D gene: NA; clone size: medium-sized; V gene: TRBV12-3/TRBV12-4; CDR3 DNA: TGTGCCAGCTCGCGGATCCAAGAGACCCAGTACTTC; CDR3 protein: CASSRIQETQYF
J gene: TRBJ2-6; D gene: NA; clone size: many; V gene: TRBV11-2; CDR3 DNA: TGTGCCAGCAGCCCTATCCGAGCAGGAGGGGCCAACGTCCTGACTTTC; CDR3 protein: CASSPIRAGGANVLTF
J gene: TRBJ1-5; D gene: NA; clone size: many; V gene: TRBV27; CDR3 DNA: TGTGCCAGTTCCGGATCTATTAGCAATCAGCCCCAGCATTTT; CDR3 protein: CASSGSISNQPQHF